A selection of T cell receptor beta chains follows, all from one sample in a study of blood T cells in healthy people across ages. TCRdb analysed the 5' RACE reads with MiXCR anew, one entry per CDR3 protein. The sample yields fewer than 1 million distinct CDR3 sequences, approximately 48% seen once. Sequenced input: blood. Every receptor here comes from a man between 60 and 70 years old in good health. The CDR3 runs from the conserved cysteine through the conserved F or W. A D gene is named only where the DNA matches it firmly. Clone size is not always given. Where it is, it says once, few, many or a class for expanded clones.

>.|15|few|TRBV9|TRBJ2-5
CASSVGMVGQETQYF
TGTGCCAGCAGCGTAGGGATGGTAGGACAAGAGACCCAGTACTTC
>.|13|.|TRBV29-1|TRBJ1-4
CSVGAGLNEKLFF
TGCAGCGTTGGGGCAGGGTTGAATGAAAAACTGTTTTTT
>.|14|.|TRBV10-3|TRBJ1-1
CATRDTGPRTEAFF
TGTGCCACCCGGGACACCGGGCCGCGGACTGAAGCTTTCTTT
>.|16|few|TRBV5-1|TRBJ2-1
CASSLASQPVYNEQFF
TGCGCCAGCAGCTTGGCCAGCCAGCCCGTCTACAATGAGCAGTTCTTC
>TRBD1|14|.|TRBV11-2|TRBJ2-7
CASNRGQEHYEQYF
TGTGCCAGCAACCGGGGACAGGAGCACTACGAGCAGTACTTC
>TRBD2|19|.|TRBV7-9|TRBJ2-7
CASSLLATLRLAGTYEQYF
TGTGCCAGCAGCCTGCTCGCGACCCTCCGGCTAGCGGGGACCTACGAGCAGTACTTC
>.|13|few|TRBV6-5|TRBJ2-7
CASSYYGGYEQYF
TGTGCCAGCAGTTACTATGGGGGGTACGAGCAGTACTTC
>.|14|.|TRBV10-3|TRBJ1-1
CAIREDSMNTEAFF
TGTGCCATCAGAGAAGACAGCATGAACACTGAAGCTTTCTTT
>.|16|.|TRBV9|TRBJ2-1
CASSEREGRNSYEQFF
TGTGCCAGCAGCGAAAGAGAGGGGAGGAACTCCTACGAGCAGTTCTTC
>TRBD1|14|.|TRBV6-1|TRBJ2-3
CASSVPQGKDTQYF
TGTGCCAGCAGTGTACCACAGGGGAAAGATACGCAGTATTTT
>.|13|few|TRBV3-1|TRBJ2-5
CASSRSGRETQYF
TGTGCCAGCAGCCGGTCGGGGCGGGAGACCCAGTACTTC
>.|14|few|TRBV18|TRBJ1-3
CASSPNRETNTIYF
TGTGCCAGCTCACCAAACAGGGAGACAAACACCATATATTTT
>TRBD1|12|few|TRBV29-1|TRBJ1-1
CSVIGVGQKAFF
TGCAGCGTCATCGGGGTGGGACAGAAAGCTTTCTTT
>TRBD1|15|.|TRBV28|TRBJ2-3
CASSFLQGGTDTQYF
TGTGCCAGCAGTTTCCTACAGGGGGGCACAGATACGCAGTATTTT
>TRBD1|15|.|TRBV27|TRBJ1-1
CASSPQTGGSTEAFF
TGTGCCAGCAGTCCTCAGACAGGGGGGAGCACTGAAGCTTTCTTT
>.|16|.|TRBV6-2/TRBV6-3|TRBJ2-7
CASSWDRRASPYEQYF
TGTGCCAGCAGTTGGGATCGACGCGCTAGCCCCTACGAGCAGTACTTC
>TRBD1|16|.|TRBV12-3/TRBV12-4|TRBJ2-4
CASASPLTGPGNIQYF
TGTGCCAGCGCATCTCCCCTGACAGGGCCTGGGAACATTCAGTACTTC
>.|13|many|TRBV29-1|TRBJ2-1
CSVKGGQNNEQFF
TGCAGCGTGAAGGGGGGACAAAACAATGAGCAGTTCTTC
>.|12|few|TRBV20-1|TRBJ1-1
CSAHVFNTEAFF
TGCAGTGCTCATGTTTTTAACACTGAAGCTTTCTTT
>.|14|.|TRBV7-2|TRBJ2-7
CASSTHGPSYEQYF
TGTGCCAGCAGCACCCACGGGCCTTCCTACGAGCAGTACTTC
>TRBD2|15|.|TRBV4-1|TRBJ2-7
CASSQSGGETHEQYF
TGCGCCAGCAGCCAGAGCGGGGGAGAGACCCACGAGCAGTACTTC
>.|14|few|TRBV7-2|TRBJ2-3
CASSFDGEADTQYF
TGTGCCAGCAGCTTTGACGGGGAGGCAGATACGCAGTATTTT
>TRBD1|13|few|TRBV24-1|TRBJ2-1
CATGGTGRNEQFF
TGTGCCACCGGCGGGACAGGGAGGAATGAGCAGTTCTTC
>TRBD1|17|.|TRBV4-3|TRBJ2-1
CASSQDNPGTDYNEQFF
TGCGCCAGCAGCCAAGATAATCCAGGGACAGACTACAATGAGCAGTTCTTC
>.|18|.|TRBV7-2|TRBJ2-7
CASSFTPGLPSSYNEQYF
TGTGCCAGCAGCTTCACTCCGGGACTTCCCAGCTCCTACAATGAGCAGTACTTC
>TRBD1|18|few|TRBV5-1|TRBJ2-6
CASSLGGQGATGANVLTF
TGCGCCAGCAGCTTGGGGGGACAGGGTGCAACTGGGGCCAACGTCCTGACTTTC
>.|16|.|TRBV21-1|TRBJ1-5
CASSKDYRGGNQPQHF
TGTGCCAGCAGCAAAGACTACAGGGGTGGCAATCAGCCCCAGCATTTT
>TRBD2|16|.|TRBV20-1|TRBJ2-3
CSARDLQRGRSDTQYF
TGCAGTGCTAGAGATCTTCAGCGGGGCAGATCAGATACGCAGTATTTT
>.|15|few|TRBV20-1|TRBJ2-4
CSARSPGRAKNIQYF
TGCAGTGCTAGGAGCCCGGGCCGAGCCAAAAACATTCAGTACTTC
>TRBD1|15|.|TRBV6-1|TRBJ2-1
CASRRPGQGNNEQFF
TGTGCCAGCAGGCGCCCGGGACAGGGAAACAATGAGCAGTTCTTC
>.|17|few|TRBV25-1|TRBJ2-1
CASSEPGTVSSYNEQFF
TGTGCCAGCAGTGAACCGGGGACTGTTAGCTCCTACAATGAGCAGTTCTTC
>TRBD2|14|few|TRBV6-6|TRBJ2-3
CASSLLAATDTQYF
TGTGCCAGCTCCCTCCTAGCGGCGACAGATACGCAGTATTTT
>TRBD1|14|few|TRBV12-3/TRBV12-4|TRBJ1-5
CASSVDREDEPQHF
TGTGCCAGCAGTGTGGACAGGGAGGATGAGCCCCAGCATTTT
>.|14|few|TRBV4-3|TRBJ1-5
CASSPRVTNQPQHF
TGCGCCAGCAGCCCACGGGTAACGAATCAGCCCCAGCATTTT
>TRBD1|14|few|TRBV28|TRBJ2-5
CASRLQGAGETQYF
TGTGCCAGCAGACTCCAGGGGGCCGGAGAGACCCAGTACTTC
>TRBD1|16|.|TRBV5-1|TRBJ1-1
CASSSTQGARNTEAFF
TGCGCCAGCAGCTCGACCCAGGGGGCTCGGAACACTGAAGCTTTCTTT
>.|14|few|TRBV30|TRBJ2-1
CAWSAGIKYNEQFF
TGTGCCTGGAGTGCTGGGATTAAGTACAATGAGCAGTTCTTC